This T cell receptor (beta chain) emerged from a study of blood T cell repertoires in COVID-19. Authors' methods: Scientists estimated how many nucleated cells there were by amplifying reference gene primers. The repertoire was sequenced with immunoSEQ multiplex PCR; TCRdb's copy has only in-frame clones and lacks some. V and J calls plus clone size are reproduced from that table; the DNA served to infer D and trimming. The sample holds approximately 330,000 clones; roughly 89% are singletons and the top ten take more than 0.85%. The CDR3 sequence is 15 residues long. Looked up from germline, CDR1 is SGHDT and CDR2 is YYEEEE. The V gene lost 4 bases and the J gene lost 3 bases, with 14 bases spanning the gap. Seattle enrolled patients during active infection and tracked them longitudinally.

This TCR derives from a woman aged 40 to 50 with COVID-19, enrolled during active disease. The material sequenced was peripheral blood. This chain connects TRBV5-6 to TRBJ2-4; D may be TRBD2 (5 bases). CDR3 amino acids: CASSQLAGDKNIQYF. In DNA, the CDR3 is TGTGCCAGCAGCCAACTTGCGGGTGACAAAAACATTCAGTACTTC.